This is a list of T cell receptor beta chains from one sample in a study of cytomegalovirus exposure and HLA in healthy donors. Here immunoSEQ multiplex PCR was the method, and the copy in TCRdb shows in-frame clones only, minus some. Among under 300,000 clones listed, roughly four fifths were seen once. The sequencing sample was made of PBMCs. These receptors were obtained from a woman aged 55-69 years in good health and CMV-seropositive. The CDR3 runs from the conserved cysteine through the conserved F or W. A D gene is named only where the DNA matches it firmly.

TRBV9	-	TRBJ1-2	CASSPSTGFANYGYTF
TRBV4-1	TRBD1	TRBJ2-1	CASSQDRTGGQFF
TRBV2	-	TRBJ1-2	CASEGTRYGYTF
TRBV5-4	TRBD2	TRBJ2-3	CASSPRAGEGPGTDTQYF
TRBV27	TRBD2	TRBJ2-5	CASSRLAEIQETQYF
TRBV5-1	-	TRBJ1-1	CASSLDPDIGTEAFF
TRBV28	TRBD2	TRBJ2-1	CASMGTIAGGAYNEQFF
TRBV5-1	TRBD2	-	CASSLEGGRADEQYF
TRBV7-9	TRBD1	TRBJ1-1	CASSVQGARTEASF
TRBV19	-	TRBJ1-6	CASRSGTPNSPLHF
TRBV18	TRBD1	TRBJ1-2	CASSPVGQGSSYGYTF
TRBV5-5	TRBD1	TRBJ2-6	CASSFQGGGSGANVLTF
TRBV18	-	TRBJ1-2	CASSPEMGHRLSNYGYTF
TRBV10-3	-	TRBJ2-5	CAIKGHLEETQYF
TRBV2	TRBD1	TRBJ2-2	CASSGQVPGELFF
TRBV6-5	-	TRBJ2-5	CASSYPSYCETQYF
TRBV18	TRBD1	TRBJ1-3	CASPGQGDSGNTIYF
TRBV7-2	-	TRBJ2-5	CASSIRGSRAETQYF
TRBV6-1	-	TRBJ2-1	CASTMSGPLMYEQFF
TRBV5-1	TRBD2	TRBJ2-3	CASSDPSGTSSTDTQYF
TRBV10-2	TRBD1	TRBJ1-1	CASRPGTGAGTEAFF
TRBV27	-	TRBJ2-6	CASSLIGGTSGANVLTF
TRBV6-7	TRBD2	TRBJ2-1	CASSPLAGDYNEQFF
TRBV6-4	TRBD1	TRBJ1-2	CASSQTGGYGYTF